This TCR beta chain was captured in a study of blood T cells in healthy people across ages. The second PCR ran roughly 7 to 11 cycles with a sample-barcoded 5' primer and J-beta primers. The yield of each sample was at least 2.5 million CDR3-containing paired-end reads. TCRdb independently ran MiXCR on the 5' RACE reads; one entry per CDR3 protein. The sample records about 680,000 distinct CDR3 sequences, 49% being singletons. The sequence came from a woman aged 55-69 years in good health. Sequencing was performed on blood.

CDR3 residues: CASSSSRCEQYF. DNA of the CDR3: TGTGCCAGCAGCTCTTCGCGGTGCGAGCAGTACTTC. V usage is TRBV7-2 and J usage is TRBJ2-7, with D unresolved. Germline-derived CDR1 and CDR2 are SGHTA and FQGNSA. V lost 4 bases and J lost 6, with 10 bases in between. There are 12 residues in the CDR3.